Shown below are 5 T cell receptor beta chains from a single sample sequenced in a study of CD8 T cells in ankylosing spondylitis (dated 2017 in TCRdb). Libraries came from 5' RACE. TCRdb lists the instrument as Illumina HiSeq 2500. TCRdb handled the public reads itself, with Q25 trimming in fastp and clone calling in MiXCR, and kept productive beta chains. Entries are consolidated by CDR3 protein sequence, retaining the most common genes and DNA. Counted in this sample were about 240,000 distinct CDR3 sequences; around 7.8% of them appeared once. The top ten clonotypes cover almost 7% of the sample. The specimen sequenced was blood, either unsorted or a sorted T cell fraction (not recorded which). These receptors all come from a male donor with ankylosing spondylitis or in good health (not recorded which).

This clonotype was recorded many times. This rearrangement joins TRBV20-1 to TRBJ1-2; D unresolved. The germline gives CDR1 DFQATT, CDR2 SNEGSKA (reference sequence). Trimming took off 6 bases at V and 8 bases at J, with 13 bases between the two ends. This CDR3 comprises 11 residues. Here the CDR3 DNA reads TGCAGTGCCGATGAAATGGGGGGCTACACCTTC. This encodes CSADEMGGYTF.

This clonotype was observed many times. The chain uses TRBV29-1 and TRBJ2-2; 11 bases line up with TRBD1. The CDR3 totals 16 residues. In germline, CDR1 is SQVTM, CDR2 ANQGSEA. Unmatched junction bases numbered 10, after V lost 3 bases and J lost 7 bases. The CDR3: CSVDNSGTGGVGELFF. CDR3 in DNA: TGCAGCGTTGACAACTCCGGGACAGGGGGAGTCGGGGAGCTGTTTTTT.

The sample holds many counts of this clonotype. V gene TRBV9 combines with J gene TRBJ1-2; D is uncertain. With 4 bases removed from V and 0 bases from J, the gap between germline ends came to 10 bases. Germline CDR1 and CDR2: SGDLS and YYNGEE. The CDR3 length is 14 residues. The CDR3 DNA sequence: TGTGCCAGCAGCCGAACGGGCACTAACTATGGCTACACCTTC. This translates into CASSRTGTNYGYTF. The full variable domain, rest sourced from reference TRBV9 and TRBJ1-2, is DSGVTQTPKHLITATGQRVTLRCSPRSGDLSVYWYQQSLDQGLQFLIQYYNGEERAKGNILERFSAQQFPDLHSELNLSSLELGDSALYFCASSRTGTNYGYTFGSGTRLTVV.

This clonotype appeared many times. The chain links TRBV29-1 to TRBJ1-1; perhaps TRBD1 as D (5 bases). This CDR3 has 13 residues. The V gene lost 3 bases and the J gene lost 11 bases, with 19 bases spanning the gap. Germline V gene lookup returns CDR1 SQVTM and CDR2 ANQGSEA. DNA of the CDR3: TGCAGCGTTGATTCAGGGACTTTATACCAGGCTTTCTTT. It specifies CSVDSGTLYQAFF.

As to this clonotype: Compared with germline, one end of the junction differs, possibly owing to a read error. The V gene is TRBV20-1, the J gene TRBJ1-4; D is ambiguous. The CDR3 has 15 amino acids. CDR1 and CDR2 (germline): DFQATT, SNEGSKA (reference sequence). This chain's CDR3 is CSARVGGATNEKLLF. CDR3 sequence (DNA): TGCAGTGCTAGAGTGGGAGGTGCAACTAATGAAAAACTGCTTTTT.